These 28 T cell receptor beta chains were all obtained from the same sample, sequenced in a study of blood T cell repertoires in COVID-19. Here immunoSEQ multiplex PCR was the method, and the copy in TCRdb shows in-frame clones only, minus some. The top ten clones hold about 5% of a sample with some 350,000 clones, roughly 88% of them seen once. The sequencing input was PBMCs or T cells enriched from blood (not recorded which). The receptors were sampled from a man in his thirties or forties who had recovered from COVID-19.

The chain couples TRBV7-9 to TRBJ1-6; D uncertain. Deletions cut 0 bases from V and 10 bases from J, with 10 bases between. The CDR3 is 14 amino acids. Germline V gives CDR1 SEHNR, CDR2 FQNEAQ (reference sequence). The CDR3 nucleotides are TGTGCCAGCAGCTTAGCGATTGAGTACTCACCCCTCCACTTT. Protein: CASSLAIEYSPLHF.

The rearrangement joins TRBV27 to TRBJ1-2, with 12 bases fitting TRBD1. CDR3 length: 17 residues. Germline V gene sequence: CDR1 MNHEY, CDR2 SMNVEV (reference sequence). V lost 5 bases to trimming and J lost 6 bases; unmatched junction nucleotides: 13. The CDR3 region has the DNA TGTGCCAGCAGTATCATGGGACAGGGGGCTAGGAGGAATGGCTACACCTTC. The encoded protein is CASSIMGQGARRNGYTF.

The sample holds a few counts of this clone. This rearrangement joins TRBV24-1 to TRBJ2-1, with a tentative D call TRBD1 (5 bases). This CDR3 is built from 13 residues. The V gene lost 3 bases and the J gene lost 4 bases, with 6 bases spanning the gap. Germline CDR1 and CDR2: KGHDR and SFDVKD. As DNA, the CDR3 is TGTGCCACCAGTGATGCAGGGTACAATGAGCAGTTCTTC. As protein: CATSDAGYNEQFF.

The CDR3 spells CAISDPTGMFSGEQYF. DNA for the CDR3: TGTGCCATCAGTGACCCGACAGGGATGTTTTCGGGGGAGCAGTACTTC. The V call is TRBV10-3, the J call TRBJ2-7, with 7 nucleotides matching TRBD1. Germline assignment: CDR1 ENHRY and CDR2 SYGVKD. V lost 3 bases, J lost 7 bases, and 15 bases stayed unmatched. The CDR3 loop spans 16 amino acids.

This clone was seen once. This CDR3 is CASSLGGQNQPQHF. In nucleotides, the CDR3 is TGTGCCAGCAGCTTAGGCGGGCAAAATCAGCCCCAGCATTTT. V and J are TRBV11-2 and TRBJ1-5; D ambiguous. This CDR3 has 14 amino acids. Between the trimmed V and J ends, which lost 1 base and 4 bases, there was a span of 8 bases. Germline CDR1 SGHAT, CDR2 FQNNGV.

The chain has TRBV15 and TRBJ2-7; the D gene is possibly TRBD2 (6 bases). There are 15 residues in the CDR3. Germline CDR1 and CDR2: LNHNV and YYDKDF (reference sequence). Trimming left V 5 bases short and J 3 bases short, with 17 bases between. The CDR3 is CATSGGADTVYEQYF. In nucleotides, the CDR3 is TGTGCCACCAGCGGCGGGGCGGACACCGTCTACGAGCAGTACTTC.

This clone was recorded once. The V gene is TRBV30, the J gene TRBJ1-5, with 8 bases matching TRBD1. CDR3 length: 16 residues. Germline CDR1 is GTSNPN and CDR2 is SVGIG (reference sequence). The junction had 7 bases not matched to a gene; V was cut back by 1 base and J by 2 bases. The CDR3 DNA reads TGTGCCTGGAGTGGGACAGGGAGCTGGGGCAATCAGCCCCAGCATTTT. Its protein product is CAWSGTGSWGNQPQHF.

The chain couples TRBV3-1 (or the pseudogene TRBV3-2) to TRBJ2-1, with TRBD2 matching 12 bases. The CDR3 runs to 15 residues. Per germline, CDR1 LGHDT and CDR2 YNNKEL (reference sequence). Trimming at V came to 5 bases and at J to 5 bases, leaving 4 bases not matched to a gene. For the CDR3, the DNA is TGTGCCAGCAGCTCTAGCGGGGGGGCAGACAATGAGCAGTTCTTC. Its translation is CASSSSGGADNEQFF.

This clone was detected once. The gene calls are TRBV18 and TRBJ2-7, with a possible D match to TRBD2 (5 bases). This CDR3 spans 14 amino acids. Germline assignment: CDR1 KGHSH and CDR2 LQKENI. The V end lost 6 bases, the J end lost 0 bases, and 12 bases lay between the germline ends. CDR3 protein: CASSPASNSYEQYF. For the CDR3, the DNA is TGTGCCAGCTCCCCGGCTAGCAACTCCTACGAGCAGTACTTC.

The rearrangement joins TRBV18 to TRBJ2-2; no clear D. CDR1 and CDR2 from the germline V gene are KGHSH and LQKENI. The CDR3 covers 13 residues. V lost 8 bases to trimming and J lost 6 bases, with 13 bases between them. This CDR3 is CASLLSGSGELFF. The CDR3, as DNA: TGTGCCAGCCTACTTTCGGGTTCCGGGGAGCTGTTTTTT. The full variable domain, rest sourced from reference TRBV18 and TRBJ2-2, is NAGVMQNPRHLVRRRGQEARLRCSPMKGHSHVYWYRQLPEEGLKFMVYLQKENIIDESGMPKERFSAEFPKEGPSILRIQQVVRGDSAAYFCASLLSGSGELFFGEGSRLTVL.

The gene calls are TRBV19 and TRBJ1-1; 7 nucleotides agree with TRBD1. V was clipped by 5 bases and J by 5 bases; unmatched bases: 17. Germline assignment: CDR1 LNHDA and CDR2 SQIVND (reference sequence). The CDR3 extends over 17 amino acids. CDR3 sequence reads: CASSAPIPTGYLTEAFF. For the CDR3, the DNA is TGTGCCAGTAGTGCACCCATCCCGACAGGGTATTTGACTGAAGCTTTCTTT.

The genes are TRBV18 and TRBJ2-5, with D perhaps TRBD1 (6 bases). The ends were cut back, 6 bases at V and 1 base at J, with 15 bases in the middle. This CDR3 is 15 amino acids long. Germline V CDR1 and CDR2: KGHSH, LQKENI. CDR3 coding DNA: TGTGCCAGCTCCGCCCAGGACAGTATCCAAGAGACCCAGTACTTC. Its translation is CASSAQDSIQETQYF.

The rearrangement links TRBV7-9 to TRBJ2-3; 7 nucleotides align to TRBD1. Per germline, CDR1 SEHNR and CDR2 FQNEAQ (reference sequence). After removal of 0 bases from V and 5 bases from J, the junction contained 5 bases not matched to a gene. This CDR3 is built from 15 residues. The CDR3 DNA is TGTGCCAGCAGCTTAGCACAGGGGATAGTAGATACGCAGTATTTT. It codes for CASSLAQGIVDTQYF.

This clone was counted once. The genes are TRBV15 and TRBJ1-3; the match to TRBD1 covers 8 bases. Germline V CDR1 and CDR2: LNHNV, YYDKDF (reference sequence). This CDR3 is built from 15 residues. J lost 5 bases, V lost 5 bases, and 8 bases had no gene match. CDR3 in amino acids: CATSPRGRGRNTIYF. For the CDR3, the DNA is TGTGCCACCAGCCCCAGGGGCAGGGGGCGAAACACCATATATTTT.

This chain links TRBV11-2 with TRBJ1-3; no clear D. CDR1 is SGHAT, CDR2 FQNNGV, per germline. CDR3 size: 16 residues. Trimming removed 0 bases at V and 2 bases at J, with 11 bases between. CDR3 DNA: TGTGCCAGCAGCTTAGAGGCCATCGAACCTGGAAACACCATATATTTT. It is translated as CASSLEAIEPGNTIYF.

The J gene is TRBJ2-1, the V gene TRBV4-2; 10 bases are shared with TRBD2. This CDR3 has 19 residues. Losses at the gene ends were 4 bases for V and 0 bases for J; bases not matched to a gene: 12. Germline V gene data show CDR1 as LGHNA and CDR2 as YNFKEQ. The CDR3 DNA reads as TGTGCCAGCAGCCCACGCAAAGCGGGGGGGTCGAGCTCCTACAATGAGCAGTTCTTC. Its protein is CASSPRKAGGSSSYNEQFF.

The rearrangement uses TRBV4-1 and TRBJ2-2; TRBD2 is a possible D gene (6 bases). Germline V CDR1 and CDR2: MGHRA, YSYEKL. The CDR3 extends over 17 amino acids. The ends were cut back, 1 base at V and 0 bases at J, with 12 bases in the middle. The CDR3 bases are TGCGCCAGCAGCCAAGTAGGGCGGGGCTCGAACACCGGGGAGCTGTTTTTT. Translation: CASSQVGRGSNTGELFF.

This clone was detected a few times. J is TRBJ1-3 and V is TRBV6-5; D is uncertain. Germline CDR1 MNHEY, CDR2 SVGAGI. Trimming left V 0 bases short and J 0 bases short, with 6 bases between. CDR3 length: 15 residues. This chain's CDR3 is CASSYSEGSGNTIYF. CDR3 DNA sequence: TGTGCCAGCAGTTACTCGGAGGGCTCTGGAAACACCATATATTTT.

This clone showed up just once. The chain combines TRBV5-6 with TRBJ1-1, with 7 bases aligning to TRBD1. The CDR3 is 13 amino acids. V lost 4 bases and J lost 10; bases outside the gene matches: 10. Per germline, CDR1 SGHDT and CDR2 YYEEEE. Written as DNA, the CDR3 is TGTGCCAGCAGCCAGAGACAGGGAGTGGTAGCTTTCTTT. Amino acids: CASSQRQGVVAFF.

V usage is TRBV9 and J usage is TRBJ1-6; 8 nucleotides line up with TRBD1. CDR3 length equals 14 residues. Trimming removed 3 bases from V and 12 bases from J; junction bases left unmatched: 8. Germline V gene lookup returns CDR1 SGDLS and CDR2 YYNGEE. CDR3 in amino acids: CASSARIQGEPLHF. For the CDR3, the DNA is TGTGCCAGCAGCGCCCGAATACAGGGGGAACCCCTCCACTTT.

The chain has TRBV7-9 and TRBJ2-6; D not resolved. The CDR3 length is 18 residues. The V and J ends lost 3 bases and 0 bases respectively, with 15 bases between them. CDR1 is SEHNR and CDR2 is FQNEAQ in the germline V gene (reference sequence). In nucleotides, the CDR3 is TGTGCCAGCAGCTTCCGGTCCCTACCCCCCTCTGGGGCCAACGTCCTGACTTTC. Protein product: CASSFRSLPPSGANVLTF.

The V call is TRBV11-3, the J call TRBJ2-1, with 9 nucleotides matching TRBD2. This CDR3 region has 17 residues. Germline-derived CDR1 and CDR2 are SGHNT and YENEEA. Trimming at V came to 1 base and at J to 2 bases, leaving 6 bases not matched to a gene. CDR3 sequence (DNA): TGTGCCAGCAGCTTAGGCCTAGGCGGGGGGGCCTACAATGAGCAGTTCTTC. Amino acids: CASSLGLGGGAYNEQFF.

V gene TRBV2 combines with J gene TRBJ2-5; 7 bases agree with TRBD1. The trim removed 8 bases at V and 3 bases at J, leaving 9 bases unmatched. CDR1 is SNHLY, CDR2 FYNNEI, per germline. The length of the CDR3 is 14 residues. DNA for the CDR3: TGTGCCAGCGCGTCTGAAACAGGGGAAGAGACCCAGTACTTC. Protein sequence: CASASETGEETQYF. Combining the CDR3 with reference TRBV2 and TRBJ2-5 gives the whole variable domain EPEVTQTPSHQVTQMGQEVILRCVPISNHLYFYWYRQILGQKVEFLVSFYNNEISEKSEIFDDQFSVERPDGSNFTLKIRSTKLEDSAMYFCASASETGEETQYFGPGTRLLVL.

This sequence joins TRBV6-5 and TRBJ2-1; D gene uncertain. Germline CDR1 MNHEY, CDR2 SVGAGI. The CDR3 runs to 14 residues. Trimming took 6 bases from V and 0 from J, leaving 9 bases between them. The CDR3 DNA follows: TGTGCCAGCAGCCTACCGGGCTCCTACAATGAGCAGTTCTTC. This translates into CASSLPGSYNEQFF.

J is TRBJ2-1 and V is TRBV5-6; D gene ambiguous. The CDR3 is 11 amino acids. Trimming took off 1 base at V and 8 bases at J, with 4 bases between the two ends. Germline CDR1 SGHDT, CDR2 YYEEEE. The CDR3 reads CASSLYYEQFF. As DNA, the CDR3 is TGTGCCAGCAGCTTGTATTATGAGCAGTTCTTC.

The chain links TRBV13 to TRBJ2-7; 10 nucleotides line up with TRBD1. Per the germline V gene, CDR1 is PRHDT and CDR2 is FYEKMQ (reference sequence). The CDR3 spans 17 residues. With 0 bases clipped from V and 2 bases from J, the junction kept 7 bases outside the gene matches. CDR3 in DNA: TGTGCCAGCAGCTTAGGCCTCCGACAGGGGGCCGCCTACGAGCAGTACTTC. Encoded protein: CASSLGLRQGAAYEQYF.

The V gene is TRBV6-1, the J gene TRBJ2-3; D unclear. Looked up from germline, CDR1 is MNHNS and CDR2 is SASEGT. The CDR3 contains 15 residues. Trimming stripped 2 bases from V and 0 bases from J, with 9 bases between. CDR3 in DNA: TGTGCCAGCAGTGAATCGTGGGCTAGCACAGATACGCAGTATTTT. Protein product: CASSESWASTDTQYF.

The CDR3 DNA reads TGTGCCAGCAGGCCTACCTTAGGGACAGGGGGCGCGGAGACCCAGTACTTC. Amino acid sequence: CASRPTLGTGGAETQYF. V and J are TRBV28 and TRBJ2-5; 12 bases are shared with TRBD1. Germline CDR1 and CDR2: MDHEN and SYDVKM. Trimming removed 6 bases from V and 5 bases from J; junction bases left unmatched: 13. The CDR3 has 17 amino acids. Full variable domain (missing parts from reference TRBV28 and TRBJ2-5): DVKVTQSSRYLVKRTGEKVFLECVQDMDHENMFWYRQDPGLGLRLIYFSYDVKMKEKGDIPEGYSVSREKKERFSLILESASTNQTSMYLCASRPTLGTGGAETQYFGPGTRLLVL.